The sample holds one count of the clone carrying this T cell receptor beta chain. The source of the sample is a study of blood T cell repertoires in COVID-19. For the study at large: Donors in the United States, Italy and Spain gave samples during acute or convalescent COVID-19. PBMCs, B-cell-depleted T cells, or T cells provided the cDNA or gDNA that made up the material.

In the source study's methods: By means of reference gene primer amplification, nucleated cell counts were estimated. TCRdb keeps only in-frame clones here, not all; method: immunoSEQ multiplex PCR. D and trimming were read from the DNA, whereas the V and J calls and clone size are those reported in that table. This table has hundreds of thousands of clones, 83% appearing once. With 6 bases removed from V and 0 bases from J, the gap between germline ends came to 21 bases. The CDR3 runs to 19 residues. This TCR came from a woman in her fifties or sixties who had recovered from COVID-19. The sample consisted of peripheral blood. V and J are TRBV23-1 and TRBJ1-6, with D uncertain. TRBV23-1 is annotated as an ORF whose role is uncertain. CDR3 sequence: CASRPKIRGKSSYNSPLHF. The CDR3 DNA reads as TGCGCCAGCAGACCTAAAATCCGGGGAAAGAGCTCCTATAATTCACCCCTCCACTTT.